The T cell receptor (beta chain) under discussion was sequenced for a study of naive and memory T cell subsets. Whole-study findings and limits: Tuberculin site TCR excess was interpreted as type IV hypersensitivity infiltration.

The length of the CDR3 is 15 residues. Germline values: CDR1 WNHNN, CDR2 SYGVQD (reference sequence). V lost 2 bases, J lost 7 bases, and 10 bases stayed unmatched. For blood and skin samples, reverse transcription used TCR alpha and beta constant primers. TCRdb re-analysed the UMI-ligation and nested PCR reads in MiXCR, keeping a single row per CDR3 protein. The sample carries 17,000 or so distinct CDR3 sequences, approximately 9.7% recorded once. To note about this clonotype: As yet, its antigen is unknown. Possible read error: a much larger clone is one base away.

Regarding treatment: skin biopsy from PPD injection site in Mantoux-positive individual. Input was roughly 1 to 1,100 ng of DNase-treated total RNA without cell sorting. The chain has TRBV10-1 and TRBJ2-7, with 8 bases fitting TRBD1. The sample consisted of skin, taken from a tuberculin skin test site. This clonotype was obtained from an adult in good health. CDR3 DNA sequence: TGCGCCAGCAGTGAGAGGGTCAGGGGGCGGAGTGAGCAGTACTTC. Protein product: CASSERVRGRSEQYF.